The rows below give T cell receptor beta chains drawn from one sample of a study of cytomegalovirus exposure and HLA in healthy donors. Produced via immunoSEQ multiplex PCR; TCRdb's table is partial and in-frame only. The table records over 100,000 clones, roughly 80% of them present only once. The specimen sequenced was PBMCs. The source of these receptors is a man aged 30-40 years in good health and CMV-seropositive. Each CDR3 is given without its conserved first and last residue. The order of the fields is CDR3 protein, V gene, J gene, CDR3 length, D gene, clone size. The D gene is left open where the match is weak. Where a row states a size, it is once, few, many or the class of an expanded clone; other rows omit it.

cdr3_aa: ASSLAPAASYEQY
v_call: TRBV5-1
j_call: TRBJ2-7
cdr3_length: 13
d_call: -
clone_size: -

cdr3_aa: ASSQAYSYEQY
v_call: TRBV28
j_call: TRBJ2-7
cdr3_length: 11
d_call: -
clone_size: -

cdr3_aa: ASSLDGGSTEAF
v_call: TRBV5-1
j_call: TRBJ1-1
cdr3_length: 12
d_call: -
clone_size: -

cdr3_aa: ASSSRGYGNQPQH
v_call: TRBV27
j_call: TRBJ1-5
cdr3_length: 13
d_call: -
clone_size: once

cdr3_aa: ASSVTPSTYNSPLH
v_call: TRBV9
j_call: TRBJ1-6
cdr3_length: 14
d_call: -
clone_size: -

cdr3_aa: ASFGLAGELF
v_call: TRBV2
j_call: TRBJ2-2
cdr3_length: 10
d_call: -
clone_size: few

cdr3_aa: ASTIEETQY
v_call: TRBV28
j_call: TRBJ2-5
cdr3_length: 9
d_call: -
clone_size: once

cdr3_aa: ASSQQTTGRGYT
v_call: TRBV5-1
j_call: TRBJ1-2
cdr3_length: 12
d_call: -
clone_size: once

cdr3_aa: ASSPPGLFTQY
v_call: TRBV7-2
j_call: TRBJ2-3
cdr3_length: 11
d_call: -
clone_size: -

cdr3_aa: ASSLWGTGGLKNIQY
v_call: TRBV27
j_call: TRBJ2-4
cdr3_length: 15
d_call: TRBD1
clone_size: once